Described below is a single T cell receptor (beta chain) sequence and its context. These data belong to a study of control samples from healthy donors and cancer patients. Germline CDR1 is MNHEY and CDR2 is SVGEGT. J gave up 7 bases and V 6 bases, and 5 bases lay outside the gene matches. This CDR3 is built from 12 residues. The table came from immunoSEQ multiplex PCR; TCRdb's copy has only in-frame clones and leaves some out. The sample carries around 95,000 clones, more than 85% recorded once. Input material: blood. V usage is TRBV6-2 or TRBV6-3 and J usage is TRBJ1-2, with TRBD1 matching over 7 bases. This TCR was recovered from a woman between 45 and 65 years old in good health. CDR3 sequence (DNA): TGTGCCAGCAGCCCGACAGGGCTTGGCTACACCTTC. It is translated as CASSPTGLGYTF.